These 19 T cell receptor beta chains came from one sample sequenced in a study of regulatory T cells in long-lasting Graves disease. iRepertoire HTBI primers and Arm-PCR of CDR3 regions built TCR beta libraries. In TCRdb, the multiplex PCR reads were re-called with MiXCR into one record per CDR3 protein. The repertoire holds some 410,000 distinct CDR3 sequences, roughly 15% seen once, with roughly 10% in the top ten. As to time point: newly diagnosed GD, antithyroid drugs for less than 3 months. From RNA extracted from PBMCs, the TCR library was made. This sample also belongs to another study, concerning T cells in Graves' hyperthyroidism and ophthalmopathy.

This specimen consisted of peripheral blood mononuclear cells (PBMCs), obtained at new diagnosis, from a patient treated with antithyroid drugs. These receptors all stem from a woman aged 25 to 39 with Graves disease.

A note on this clonotype: A much larger clone lies a single base off, so this may be a read error. The chain links TRBV11-2 to TRBJ1-2, with D possibly matching TRBD1 (6 bases). The CDR3 consists of 12 residues. The V gene's germline CDR1 is SGHAT and CDR2 FQNNGV. CDR3 loop: CASRSTGPGYAF. The CDR3 DNA sequence: TGTGCCAGCAGATCCACAGGGCCGGGCTACGCCTTC.

The CDR3 coding sequence is TGTGCCAGCAGCCGCGGGACATCCATGAACACTGAAGCTTTCTTT. Encoded protein: CASSRGTSMNTEAFF. This sequence joins TRBV7-3 and TRBJ1-1, with D maybe TRBD1 (6 bases). CDR3 length: 15 residues. Germline V gene sequence: CDR1 SGHTA, CDR2 FQGTGA. Trimming removed 5 bases at V and 0 bases at J, with 13 bases between.

There are many counts of this clonotype. V is TRBV28 and J is TRBJ2-7; TRBD2 matches at 14 bases. CDR1 is MDHEN and CDR2 is SYDVKM in the germline V gene. The CDR3 spans 16 residues. After removal of 3 bases from V and 4 bases from J, the junction contained 5 bases not matched to a gene. CDR3 loop: CASSFKGTSGSYEQYF. Here the CDR3 DNA reads TGTGCCAGCAGTTTCAAGGGGACTAGCGGGAGTTACGAGCAGTACTTC.

This clonotype has at least ten counts. The chain has TRBV6-1 and TRBJ2-5, with TRBD1 identical over 10 bases. V was pared by 6 bases and J by 5 bases, with 9 bases of the junction left unmatched. Germline CDR1 is MNHNS and CDR2 is SASEGT. The CDR3 consists of 15 residues. CDR3 DNA sequence: TGTGCCAGCAGGGATTCGGACAGGGGGGGGGAGACCCAGTACTTC. This encodes CASRDSDRGGETQYF.

This clonotype was seen ten or more times. J is TRBJ1-4 and V is TRBV18; 7 bases are a match to TRBD1. The V and J ends lost 1 base and 10 bases, in that order; junction bases with no gene match: 12. Germline CDR1 KGHSH, CDR2 LQKENI. The CDR3 is 16 amino acids. The CDR3 spells CASSPQEGTVMGKLFF. In DNA, the CDR3 is TGTGCCAGCTCACCACAGGAGGGGACAGTTATGGGAAAACTGTTTTTT. Based on the CDR3 plus reference TRBV18 and TRBJ1-4, the full variable domain is NAGVMQNPRHLVRRRGQEARLRCSPMKGHSHVYWYRQLPEEGLKFMVYLQKENIIDESGMPKERFSAEFPKEGPSILRIQQVVRGDSAAYFCASSPQEGTVMGKLFFGSGTQLSVL.

This clonotype was seen many times. This sequence joins TRBV3-1 and TRBJ2-3; 7 bases align to TRBD2. The germline gives CDR1 LGHDT, CDR2 YNNKEL (reference sequence). The CDR3 is 16 residues long. Germline trimming cut 1 base from V and 0 bases from J; bases unmatched to any gene: 4. For the CDR3, the DNA is TGTGCCAGCAGCCAAGGCGGGAGAGGGAGCACAGATACGCAGTATTTT. Translated, it gives CASSQGGRGSTDTQYF.

In this sample, this clonotype turned up many times. The chain has TRBV6-2 or TRBV6-3 and TRBJ2-1; the D gene could be TRBD1 or TRBD2 (5 bases each). The V and J ends lost 5 bases and 7 bases respectively, with 18 bases between them. The CDR3 is 15 residues long. The germline CDR1 and CDR2 sequences are MNHEY and SVGEGT. In DNA form, the CDR3 reads TGTGCCAGCAGTGCCCCGGGGCTGGCCCTTAATGAGCAGTTCTTC. Encoded protein: CASSAPGLALNEQFF.

A few counts support this clonotype. The V gene is TRBV6-1, the J gene TRBJ2-2, with D perhaps assigned TRBD1 or TRBD2 (5 bases each). Germline lookup yields CDR1 MNHNS and CDR2 SASEGT. CDR3 length equals 14 residues. V lost 6 bases to trimming and J lost 7 bases, with 15 bases between them. For the CDR3, the DNA is TGTGCCAGCAGAGTCGGCTATGGGGGCGGGGAGCTGTTTTTT. Protein product: CASRVGYGGGELFF.

This clonotype was found a few times. The CDR3 reads CATSRRTPGLGEKLFF. The CDR3 DNA reads as TGTGCCACCAGCAGACGAACGCCGGGGCTGGGGGAAAAACTGTTTTTT. The rearrangement links TRBV15 to TRBJ1-4, with D perhaps matching TRBD1 (5 bases). Germline V gene data show CDR1 as LNHNV and CDR2 as YYDKDF (reference sequence). The CDR3 contains 16 residues. V was clipped by 2 bases and J by 8 bases, with 18 bases between them.

The chain recombines TRBV4-3 with TRBJ1-3; no reliable D call. Per the germline V gene, CDR1 is LGHNA and CDR2 is YSLEER. CDR3 size: 15 residues. The ends were cut back, 0 bases at V and 0 bases at J, with 6 bases in the middle. The CDR3 is CASSQESSSGNTIYF. The CDR3 nucleotides are TGCGCCAGCAGCCAAGAATCATCCTCTGGAAACACCATATATTTT.

This clonotype occurred a few times. This chain's CDR3 is CAWSSSYEQYF. The CDR3 DNA sequence: TGTGCCTGGAGTTCTAGCTACGAGCAGTACTTC. The chain carries TRBV30 and TRBJ2-7, with D unclear. CDR1 and CDR2 from the germline V gene are GTSNPN and SVGIG (reference sequence). This CDR3 has 11 residues. V was cut by 2 bases and J by 3 bases, with 5 bases left in between. The whole variable domain, remainder taken from reference TRBV30 and TRBJ2-7, is SQTIHQWPATLVQPVGSPLSLECTVEGTSNPNLYWYRQAAGRGLQLLFYSVGIGQISSEVPQNLSASRPQDRQFILSSKKLLLSDSGFYLCAWSSSYEQYFGPGTRLTVT.

This clonotype has ten or more counts. The rearrangement links TRBV28 to TRBJ2-7; D perhaps matches TRBD2 (7 bases). Germline CDR1 is MDHEN and CDR2 is SYDVKM. The CDR3 spans 13 residues. V lost 1 base and J lost 6, with 10 bases in between. The CDR3 spells CASSLSGGREQYF. CDR3 nucleotide sequence: TGTGCCAGCAGTTTATCGGGGGGCCGCGAGCAGTACTTC.

This clonotype has only a few counts. J is TRBJ2-2 and V is TRBV12-3 or TRBV12-4; 10 bases align to TRBD1. The CDR3 covers 15 residues. J gave up 6 bases and V 3 bases, and 4 bases lay outside the gene matches. The CDR3 bases are TGTGCCAGCAGTTTTCCGGGACAGGGGCCCGGGGAGCTGTTTTTT. This codes for CASSFPGQGPGELFF.

This clonotype has a handful of counts. V is TRBV10-3 and J is TRBJ1-6, with D unresolved. V lost 6 bases to trimming and J lost 11 bases, with 5 bases between them. This CDR3 contains 10 residues. The V gene's germline CDR1 is ENHRY and CDR2 SYGVKD. Here the CDR3 DNA reads TGTGCCATCAGGGGGACACCCCTCCACTTT. This translates into CAIRGTPLHF.

This clonotype appeared many times. CDR3 nucleotide sequence: TGTGCCAGCAGCTATGTGACAGGGGGCTACGAGCAGTACTTC. It is translated as CASSYVTGGYEQYF. V gene TRBV7-2 combines with J gene TRBJ2-7, with 9 bases matching TRBD1. This CDR3 contains 14 residues. Germline CDR1 SGHTA, CDR2 FQGNSA. V shed 4 bases and J 3 bases; nucleotides not matched to a gene: 4. The whole variable domain, remainder taken from reference TRBV7-2 and TRBJ2-7, is GAGVSQSPSNKVTEKGKDVELRCDPISGHTALYWYRQSLGQGLEFLIYFQGNSAPDKSGLPSDRFSAERTGGSVSTLTIQRTQQEDSAVYLCASSYVTGGYEQYFGPGTRLTVT.

The rearrangement uses TRBV7-2 and TRBJ2-3; no firm D call. Trimming pared 1 base from V and 0 bases from J, leaving 8 bases between. The CDR3 has 15 amino acids. Germline V lookup: CDR1 SGHTA, CDR2 FQGNSA. In DNA form, the CDR3 reads TGTGCCAGCAGCTTAGGGGCTCTTAGCACAGATACGCAGTATTTT. Its protein is CASSLGALSTDTQYF.

In this sample, this clonotype turned up many times. This sequence joins TRBV7-2 and TRBJ2-3; tentatively, D is TRBD2 (6 bases). The CDR3 sequence is 17 residues long. V lost 5 bases and J lost 0, with 18 bases in between. Germline V gene lookup returns CDR1 SGHTA and CDR2 FQGNSA. CDR3 in DNA: TGTGCCAGCAGCCCTCCGGGACTGGGGACTAGCACAGATACGCAGTATTTT. As protein: CASSPPGLGTSTDTQYF.

This clonotype was seen only a few times. The chain is built from TRBV9 and TRBJ2-2; no reliable D call. The CDR3 is 12 residues long. Germline V gene data show CDR1 as SGDLS and CDR2 as YYNGEE. Trimming took off 4 bases at V and 7 bases at J, with 8 bases between the two ends. The CDR3 DNA sequence: TGTGCCAGCAGCCGTTTGAACGGGGAGCTGTTTTTT. This codes for CASSRLNGELFF.

This clonotype came up many times. J is TRBJ2-1 and V is TRBV20-1; 14 bases are shared with TRBD2. This CDR3 spans 18 amino acids. Germline V lookup: CDR1 DFQATT, CDR2 SNEGSKA (reference sequence). V lost 6 bases, J lost 0 bases, and 10 bases stayed unmatched. The CDR3 here is CSAAGLAGAMSSYNEQFF. The CDR3 DNA reads as TGCAGTGCCGCGGGACTAGCGGGAGCTATGAGCTCCTACAATGAGCAGTTCTTC.